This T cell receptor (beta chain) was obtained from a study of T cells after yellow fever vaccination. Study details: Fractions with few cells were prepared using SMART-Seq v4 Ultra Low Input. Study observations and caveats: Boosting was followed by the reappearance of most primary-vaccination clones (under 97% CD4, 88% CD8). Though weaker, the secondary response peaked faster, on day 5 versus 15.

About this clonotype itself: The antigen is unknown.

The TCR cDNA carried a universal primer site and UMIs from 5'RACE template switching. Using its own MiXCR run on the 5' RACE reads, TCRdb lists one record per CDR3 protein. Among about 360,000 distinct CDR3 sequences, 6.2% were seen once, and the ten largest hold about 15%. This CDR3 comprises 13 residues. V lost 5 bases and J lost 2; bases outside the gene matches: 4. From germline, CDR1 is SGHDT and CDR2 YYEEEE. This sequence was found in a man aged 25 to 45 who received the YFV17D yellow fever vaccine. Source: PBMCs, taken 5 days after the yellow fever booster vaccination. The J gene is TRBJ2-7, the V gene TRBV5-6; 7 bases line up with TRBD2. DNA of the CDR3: TGTGCCAGCAGGCGCGGGGGAGCCTACGAGCAGTACTTC. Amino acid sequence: CASRRGGAYEQYF.